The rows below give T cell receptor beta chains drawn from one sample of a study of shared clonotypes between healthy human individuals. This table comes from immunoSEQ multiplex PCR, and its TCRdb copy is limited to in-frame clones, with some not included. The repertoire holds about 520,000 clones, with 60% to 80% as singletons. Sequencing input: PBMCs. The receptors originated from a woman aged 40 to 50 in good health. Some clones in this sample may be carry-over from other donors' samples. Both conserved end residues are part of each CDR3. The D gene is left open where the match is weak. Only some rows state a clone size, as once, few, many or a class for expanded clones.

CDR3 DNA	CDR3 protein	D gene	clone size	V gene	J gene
TGTGCCAGCAGGGACGGACAGGGGGCGACCGGGGAGCTGTTTTTT	CASRDGQGATGELFF	TRBD1	-	TRBV6-1	TRBJ2-2
TGCGCCAGCAGCTTGCGGGACAGTAATTCACCCCTCCACTTT	CASSLRDSNSPLHF	TRBD1	-	TRBV5-1	TRBJ1-6
TGTGCCAGCAGCCTGACAGGAGCTACCTTCTTCGAGACCCAGTACTTC	CASSLTGATFFETQYF	-	-	TRBV27	TRBJ2-5
TGTGCCAGCAGCTTAGCGAGGGGGTACACTGAAGCTTTCTTT	CASSLARGYTEAFF	-	few	TRBV7-2	TRBJ1-1
TGTGCCAGCAGCCAGCCAGACAGGTTCCCCTACGAGCAGTACTTC	CASSQPDRFPYEQYF	-	once	TRBV4-2	TRBJ2-7
TGTGCCAGCTCACCTCCCGGAGATTCCTACGAGCAGTACTTC	CASSPPGDSYEQYF	-	few	TRBV18	TRBJ2-7
TGTGCCAGCAGTGCGGGACAGGGGGTCTACGAGCAGTACTTC	CASSAGQGVYEQYF	TRBD1	-	TRBV27	TRBJ2-7
TGTGCCAGCAGCGGGACTAGCGGATACAATGAGCAGTTCTTC	CASSGTSGYNEQFF	TRBD2	-	TRBV11-3	TRBJ2-1
TGTGCCAGCAGTACACGGACAGGGTCGCCCTACGAGCAGTACTTC	CASSTRTGSPYEQYF	TRBD1	-	TRBV28	TRBJ2-7
TGTGCCAGCAGCTTAGTCTCCGGGACTAACTACAATGAGCAGTTCTTC	CASSLVSGTNYNEQFF	TRBD2	-	TRBV7-2	TRBJ2-1
TGCGCCAGCAGACTGGGACAGGGATACGATCCAGCGGGAGTCTTTGAGACCCAGTACTTC	CASRLGQGYDPAGVFETQYF	-	few	TRBV5-1	TRBJ2-5
TGTGCCAGCAGGGCCCATGAGGACCACTATGGCTACACCTTC	CASRAHEDHYGYTF	-	-	TRBV6-6	TRBJ1-2
TGTGCCAGCAGTGAAGAAAGGCAGGGAGAGGGTTCACCCCTCCACTTT	CASSEERQGEGSPLHF	-	-	TRBV2	TRBJ1-6
TGTGCCAGCAGCTTTATTCTAGCGGGGGACAATGAGCAGTTCTTC	CASSFILAGDNEQFF	TRBD2	-	TRBV7-6	TRBJ2-1
TGTGCCAGCAGCTGGGCCGAGAGCTCCTACGAGCAGTACTTC	CASSWAESSYEQYF	-	few	TRBV7-9	TRBJ2-7
TGCGCCAGCAGCTTGGGTCAGGGGGGAGATACGCAGTATTTT	CASSLGQGGDTQYF	-	many	TRBV5-1	TRBJ2-3
TGTGCCAGCACCGTTAGCGGTTACTCCTACGAGCAGTACTTC	CASTVSGYSYEQYF	-	few	TRBV5-6	TRBJ2-7
TGTGCCAGCAGTCCCCCGCTAGAATACAATGAGCAGTTCTTC	CASSPPLEYNEQFF	-	many	TRBV28	TRBJ2-1
TGTGCCAGCAGTGAGCCCCCTGCCGGCTCTAACTATGGCTACACCTTC	CASSEPPAGSNYGYTF	-	-	TRBV2	TRBJ1-2
TGCAGCGTACGACTAGCCCCCTCCTACGAGCAGTACTTC	CSVRLAPSYEQYF	TRBD2	many	TRBV29-1	TRBJ2-7
TGTGCCAGCAGTCAACCTCCGGGACGGATGATCCCCGAGCAGTACTTC	CASSQPPGRMIPEQYF	-	-	TRBV27	TRBJ2-7
TGTGCCAGCAGCTTCGTCGGACGGCGCTCTGGGGCCAACGTCCTGACTTTC	CASSFVGRRSGANVLTF	-	-	TRBV7-3	TRBJ2-6
TGTGCCAGTAGTCCAGGGAGAGGCTACACCTTC	CASSPGRGYTF	-	once	TRBV19	TRBJ1-2
TGTGCCAGTAGTCCCAACCAAGGCACCTACGAGCAGTACTTC	CASSPNQGTYEQYF	-	-	TRBV19	TRBJ2-7
TGTGCCAGTAGTACAACGGGACAGGGCAATCAGCCCCAGCATTTT	CASSTTGQGNQPQHF	TRBD1	-	TRBV19	TRBJ1-5
TGTGCCAGTAGTATAGGGGGGACAGGGGGCGAAGCTTTCTTT	CASSIGGTGGEAFF	TRBD1	-	TRBV19	TRBJ1-1
TGTGCCAGCAGTTCGTCGGGACAGGAGACCCAGTACTTC	CASSSSGQETQYF	TRBD1	-	TRBV27	TRBJ2-5
TGTGCCAGCTCAATCGGACAGGTTCCCTACGAGCAGTACTTC	CASSIGQVPYEQYF	TRBD1	-	TRBV18	TRBJ2-7
TGCGCCAGCAGCTTGGCAGGGTCAGGTTCTGAAGCTTTCTTT	CASSLAGSGSEAFF	-	-	TRBV5-1	TRBJ1-1
TGCGCCAGCAGCCAAGACAGGACAGGGAGTATTCAGCCCCAGCATTTT	CASSQDRTGSIQPQHF	TRBD1	few	TRBV4-1	TRBJ1-5
TGTGCCTGGAGTGTACGCAGGGGAGAGACCCAGTACTTC	CAWSVRRGETQYF	-	-	TRBV30	TRBJ2-5
TGTGCCAGCAGTGAACGTCTAGCGGGGAATCAAGAGACCCAGTACTTC	CASSERLAGNQETQYF	TRBD2	-	TRBV6-1	TRBJ2-5
TGTGCCTGGAGTGTCGTTGAGGTTGGCTACACCTTC	CAWSVVEVGYTF	-	-	TRBV30	TRBJ1-2
TGTGCCAGCAGCCCACCGACTAGCGGGAGGTACCAAGAGACCCAGTACTTC	CASSPPTSGRYQETQYF	TRBD2	-	TRBV9	TRBJ2-5